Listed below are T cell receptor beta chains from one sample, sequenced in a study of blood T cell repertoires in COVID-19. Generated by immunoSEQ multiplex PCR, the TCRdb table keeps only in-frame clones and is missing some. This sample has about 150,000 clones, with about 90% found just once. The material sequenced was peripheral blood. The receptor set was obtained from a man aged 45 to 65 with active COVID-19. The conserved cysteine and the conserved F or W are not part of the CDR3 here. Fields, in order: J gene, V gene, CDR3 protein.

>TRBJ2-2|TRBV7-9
ASSRYTDTGELF
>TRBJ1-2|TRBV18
ASSTGDGYT
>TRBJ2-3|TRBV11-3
ASSPNSGDTQY
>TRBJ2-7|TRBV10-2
ASTNLPGTGVSEQY
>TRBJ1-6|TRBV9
ASSTEDGGHKYNSPLH
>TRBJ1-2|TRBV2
ASRLDYRGYT
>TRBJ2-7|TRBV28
ASSRPTSGGSYEQY
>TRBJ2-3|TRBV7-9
ASSLSRLAGGEDTQY
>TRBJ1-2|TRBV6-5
ASSWEGGAWGYT
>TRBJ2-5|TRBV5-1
ASSPRDSTTIFSQETQY
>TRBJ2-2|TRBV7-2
ASSSQQGTGELF
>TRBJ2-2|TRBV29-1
SVSGDTGELF
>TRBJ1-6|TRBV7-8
ASSSLGTVLSPLH
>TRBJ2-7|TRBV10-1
ARSGTSGGYEQY
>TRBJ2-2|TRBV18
ASSTKTGELF
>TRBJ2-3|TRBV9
ASSVVAGQYDTQY